These 17 T cell receptor beta chains share one sample of origin, sequenced in a study of early T cells in non-severe SARS-CoV-2 infection (dated by TCRdb to 2020 to 2023). Receptors were amplified or captured by 5' RACE. The data were produced on a NextSeq 500. TCRdb reprocessed the public reads (quality trimming at Q25 with fastp, clone calling with MiXCR) and kept in-frame beta chains. Here each entry gathers all rows of one CDR3 protein and keeps the most common genes and DNA. The sample table contains 25,000 to 35,000 distinct CDR3 sequences; only one count was recorded for approximately 6% of them. Under 6% of the sample belongs to the ten largest clones. The material sequenced was whole blood. The receptor set was obtained from an adult who was a healthcare worker with PCR-confirmed SARS-CoV-2 infection or an uninfected control (not recorded which).

This clonotype was observed a handful of times. The chain links TRBV3-1 to TRBJ2-2, with unresolved D. V shed 4 bases and J shed 1 base, with 19 bases lying between them. Germline V CDR1 and CDR2: LGHDT, YNNKEL (reference sequence). The CDR3 spans 18 residues. The CDR3 DNA reads TGTGCCAGCAGCCCGTGGGGAATGGCAGATCAGAACACCGGGGAGCTGTTTTTT. Translated: CASSPWGMADQNTGELFF.

This chain connects TRBV18 to TRBJ2-1; TRBD1 might be the D (6 bases). This CDR3 is built from 12 residues. CDR1 and CDR2 from the germline V gene are KGHSH and LQKENI. The ends were cut back, 10 bases at V and 7 bases at J, with 14 bases in the middle. CDR3 DNA: TGTGCCACCTCCGGGCAGGGGAATGAGCAGTTCTTC. Its translation is CATSGQGNEQFF.

There are many counts of this clonotype. The CDR3 DNA is TGTGCCATCAGTGAAGGACCTGGGACAGGACCCGACTACGAGCAGTACTTC. This gives the protein CAISEGPGTGPDYEQYF. The genes are TRBV10-3 and TRBJ2-7; 8 positions match TRBD1. Germline assignment: CDR1 ENHRY and CDR2 SYGVKD. J gave up 3 bases and V 3 bases, and 13 bases lay outside the gene matches. CDR3 length: 17 residues.

This clonotype has more than one count but fewer than ten. V and J are TRBV20-1 and TRBJ2-5, with 8 bases that match TRBD2. After removal of 6 bases from V and 1 base from J, the junction contained 7 bases not matched to a gene. This CDR3 region has 14 residues. The germline V gene has CDR1 DFQATT and CDR2 SNEGSKA (reference sequence). DNA for the CDR3: TGCAGTGCAAGATCCCTAGCGGGCCAAGAGACCCAGTACTTC. It encodes CSARSLAGQETQYF.

This clonotype was seen more than once but under ten times. A clone one base away is much larger, so this may be a read error. V is TRBV9 and J is TRBJ1-5; D is perhaps TRBD1 (6 bases). The closer fit of TRBJ2-3 to the DNA end suggests the J call may be wrong. Germline lookup yields CDR1 SGDLS and CDR2 YYNGEE. The CDR3 length is 15 residues. For the CDR3, the DNA is TGTGCCAGCAGCGTAGCTGGGGGCGCAGATCAGCCCCAGTATTTT. Amino acid sequence: CASSVAGGADQPQYF.

The chain combines TRBV29-1 with TRBJ2-1; 13 bases align to TRBD2. The trim removed 1 base at V and 5 bases at J, leaving 8 bases unmatched. The V gene's germline CDR1 is SQVTM and CDR2 ANQGSEA. This CDR3 has 17 amino acids. The CDR3 spells CSVEAHPGLAGHNEQFF. Written as DNA, the CDR3 is TGCAGCGTTGAAGCTCATCCGGGACTAGCGGGGCACAATGAGCAGTTCTTC.

The chain combines TRBV20-1 with TRBJ2-7; no firm D call. The ends were cut back, 3 bases at V and 2 bases at J, with 11 bases in the middle. Germline assignment: CDR1 DFQATT and CDR2 SNEGSKA (reference sequence). The CDR3 spans 13 residues. The chain's CDR3 is CSASLEKAYEQYF. DNA of the CDR3: TGCAGTGCTAGTCTGGAAAAAGCCTACGAGCAGTACTTC.

This sequence joins TRBV6-1 and TRBJ2-1, with D unresolved. The CDR3 loop spans 14 amino acids. V lost 1 base to trimming and J lost 8 bases, with 12 bases between them. Looked up from germline, CDR1 is MNHNS and CDR2 is SASEGT. The CDR3: CASSEGTLDDEQFF. CDR3 bases: TGTGCCAGCAGTGAAGGGACCTTGGACGATGAGCAGTTCTTC.

The V and J genes are TRBV10-3 and TRBJ2-1; 9 bases map to TRBD2. The CDR3 contains 15 residues. Germline V lookup: CDR1 ENHRY, CDR2 SYGVKD. Losses at the gene ends were 4 bases for V and 9 bases for J; bases not matched to a gene: 10. As DNA, the CDR3 is TGTGCCATCAGTGTATTAGCGGGAGTGCGTAGTGAGCAGTTCTTC. As protein: CAISVLAGVRSEQFF.

This clonotype occurred many times. V is TRBV6-4 and J is TRBJ2-2; 7 positions agree with TRBD1. The CDR3 sequence is 13 residues long. After removal of 0 bases from V and 8 bases from J, the junction contained 0 bases not matched to a gene. Per germline, CDR1 MRHNA and CDR2 SNTAGT. CDR3 residues: CASSDSTGGELFF. The CDR3 DNA is TGTGCCAGCAGTGACTCGACAGGGGGGGAGCTGTTTTTT.

This clonotype has at least ten counts. The rearrangement joins TRBV12-3 or TRBV12-4 to TRBJ1-2, with a possible D match to TRBD1 (6 bases). The CDR3 has 13 amino acids. The V gene lost 5 bases and the J gene lost 5 bases, with 12 bases spanning the gap. This chain's CDR3 is CASSPQGKYGYTF. The CDR3 nucleotides read TGTGCCAGCAGTCCCCAGGGGAAGTATGGCTACACCTTC.

Ten or more counts support this clonotype. The chain joins TRBV4-1 to TRBJ1-4, with D maybe TRBD1 (6 bases). Per the germline V gene, CDR1 is MGHRA and CDR2 is YSYEKL. V was shortened by 0 bases and J by 5 bases, with 16 bases between the two germline ends. The CDR3 length is 17 residues. CDR3 sequence (DNA): TGCGCCAGCAGCCAAGATCGATTCCGAGGGGGGAATGAAAAACTGTTTTTT. Protein product: CASSQDRFRGGNEKLFF.

This clonotype was found many times. This chain links TRBV6-1 with TRBJ1-5; D perhaps matches TRBD1 (5 bases). The CDR3 length is 15 residues. Germline CDR1 is MNHNS and CDR2 is SASEGT. V lost 0 bases and J 6 bases, leaving 12 bases between the germline ends. The CDR3 DNA reads as TGTGCCAGCAGTGAAGCTGGGGGTTATAGTCAGCCCCAGCATTTT. This encodes CASSEAGGYSQPQHF.

This clonotype was counted at least ten times. This chain uses TRBV11-3 with TRBJ1-1; 8 positions agree with TRBD1. The germline CDR1 and CDR2 sequences are SGHNT and YENEEA. The CDR3 sequence is 14 residues long. Trimming took 4 bases from V and 8 from J; bases not matched to a gene: 9. CDR3 protein: CASSSGQGGKEAFF. CDR3 bases: TGTGCCAGCAGCTCTGGACAGGGCGGGAAAGAAGCTTTCTTT.

This chain uses TRBV5-1 with TRBJ2-2; D possibly corresponds to TRBD2 (5 bases). The CDR3 spans 15 residues. Trimming shortened V by 4 bases and J by 0 bases, and 10 bases separated the two germline ends. The V gene's germline CDR1 is SGHRS and CDR2 YFSETQ. Here the CDR3 reads CASSPGIPNTGELFF. The CDR3 DNA reads TGCGCCAGCAGCCCGGGGATCCCGAACACCGGGGAGCTGTTTTTT. Based on the CDR3 plus reference TRBV5-1 and TRBJ2-2, the full variable domain is KAGVTQTPRYLIKTRGQQVTLSCSPISGHRSVSWYQQTPGQGLQFLFEYFSETQRNKGNFPGRFSGRQFSNSRSEMNVSTLELGDSALYLCASSPGIPNTGELFFGEGSRLTVL.

This clonotype was counted many times. The chain joins TRBV29-1 to TRBJ2-3; 8 nucleotides agree with TRBD2. Germline trimming cut 1 base from V and 2 bases from J; bases unmatched to any gene: 11. CDR3 size: 17 residues. Germline V CDR1 and CDR2: SQVTM, ANQGSEA. CDR3 in DNA: TGCAGCGTTGAAGGTCTGGCTAGCGGGTCCCCCACAGATACGCAGTATTTT. Protein sequence: CSVEGLASGSPTDTQYF.

In its sample, this clonotype was seen a few times. The V call is TRBV20-1, the J call TRBJ2-3, with 9 bases aligning to TRBD1. The CDR3 length is 15 residues. Germline CDR1 and CDR2: DFQATT and SNEGSKA (reference sequence). V shed 5 bases and J 0 bases; nucleotides not matched to a gene: 6. CDR3 nucleotides: TGCAGTGCTGTCACCGGGACAGGGAGCACAGATACGCAGTATTTT. It specifies CSAVTGTGSTDTQYF.